The 7 T cell receptor beta chains listed next were all sequenced from one sample in a study of OX40 agonist ivuxolimab in advanced cancers. Clones were read by immunoSEQ multiplex PCR, and TCRdb kept only the in-frame ones, dropping some. The sample lists tens of thousands of clones; roughly 84% were seen once. Sequences were derived from CD4+ or CD8+ T cells sorted from blood, sampled in a trial of the OX40 agonist ivuxolimab. The receptors were sampled from an adult with an advanced solid tumor such as melanoma, head and neck, liver or kidney cancer.

This chain connects TRBV6-5 to TRBJ2-4; D perhaps matches TRBD1 (5 bases). V was pared by 6 bases and J by 0 bases, with 9 bases between. CDR3 size: 14 residues. Germline V gene lookup returns CDR1 MNHEY and CDR2 SVGAGI. Here the CDR3 reads CASRDTLAKNIQYF. DNA of the CDR3: TGTGCCAGCAGGGACACATTAGCCAAAAACATTCAGTACTTC.

The V and J genes are TRBV30 and TRBJ1-5; no clear D gene. Germline values: CDR1 GTSNPN, CDR2 SVGIG (reference sequence). Between the trimmed V and J ends, which lost 2 bases and 9 bases, there was a span of 14 bases. There are 13 residues in the CDR3. In DNA form, the CDR3 reads TGTGCCTGGAGTAGAGAGGGTCTCCCGCCCCAGCATTTT. This gives the protein CAWSREGLPPQHF.

This sequence joins TRBV7-8 and TRBJ2-3; D is ambiguous. The CDR3 has 13 residues. Germline V gene data show CDR1 as SGHVS and CDR2 as FQNEAQ. V was pared by 1 base and J by 3 bases, with 5 bases between. CDR3 sequence: CASSLGHTDTQYF. The CDR3, as DNA: TGTGCCAGCAGCTTAGGGCATACAGATACGCAGTATTTT. Full variable domain (remainder filled in from reference TRBV7-8 and TRBJ2-3): GAGVSQSPRYKVAKRGQDVALRCDPISGHVSLFWYQQALGQGPEFLTYFQNEAQLDKSGLPSDRFFAERPEGSVSTLKIQRTQQEDSAVYLCASSLGHTDTQYFGPGTRLTVL.

V is TRBV9 and J is TRBJ1-4; perhaps TRBD1 as D (5 bases). Trimming took 5 bases from V and 5 from J, leaving 16 bases between them. This CDR3 is 15 amino acids long. Germline-derived CDR1 and CDR2 are SGDLS and YYNGEE. In DNA form, the CDR3 reads TGTGCCAGCAGTGAGAGGGAGGGGTCGAATGAAAAACTGTTTTTT. It is translated as CASSEREGSNEKLFF.

J is TRBJ1-4 and V is TRBV6-1; 9 bases are shared with TRBD1. The CDR3 has 14 amino acids. Per the germline V gene, CDR1 is MNHNS and CDR2 is SASEGT. The ends lost 6 bases at V and 8 bases at J; junction bases unmatched: 7. This CDR3 reads CASRRTGEGEKLFF. CDR3 coding DNA: TGTGCCAGCAGGAGGACAGGGGAAGGAGAAAAACTGTTTTTT.

The chain joins TRBV2 to TRBJ2-7; 7 nucleotides align to TRBD1. Germline V gene lookup returns CDR1 SNHLY and CDR2 FYNNEI. This CDR3 contains 13 residues. V gave up 6 bases and J gave up 5 bases; unmatched junction bases: 7. The CDR3 nucleotides read TGTGCCAGCAGAGCGACAGGGTCGGACGAGCAGTACTTC. Protein: CASRATGSDEQYF.

The rearrangement links TRBV19 to TRBJ1-1; TRBD1 aligns across 8 bases. The CDR3 runs to 14 residues. V was clipped by 4 bases and J by 4 bases; unmatched bases: 5. Germline CDR1 LNHDA, CDR2 SQIVND (reference sequence). CDR3 amino acids: CASSTGGRSTEAFF. The CDR3 DNA follows: TGTGCCAGTAGTACAGGGGGCAGGAGCACTGAAGCTTTCTTT.